This T cell receptor (beta chain) comes out of a study of T cell responses to AZD1222 COVID-19 vaccine. Points from the study as a whole: Reportedly, nearly half of unique spike TCRs recognized epitopes outside B.1.351/B.1.1.7 mutations.

TCRdb's copy holds only in-frame clones and misses some; the assay was immunoSEQ multiplex PCR. Of approximately 100,000 clones listed, about 87% are singletons. Germline V gives CDR1 LGHNA, CDR2 YSLEER. CDR3 length: 15 amino acids. With V trimmed by 4 bases and J by 3 bases, 9 bases remained unmatched. Remarks on this clone: The target antigen is unknown.

Sequences were derived from peripheral blood, sampled on day 0 of AZD1222 vaccination. The chain links TRBV4-3 to TRBJ2-7; 7 positions match TRBD2. The sequence came from an adult in good health. The CDR3 coding sequence is TGCGCCAGCAGCCCAGCGGCGGGAGAAGACTACGAGCAGTACTTC. Its translation: CASSPAAGEDYEQYF.